Listed here is a single TCR beta chain. Its specificity is not known. The repertoire was sequenced with immunoSEQ multiplex PCR; TCRdb's copy has only in-frame clones and lacks some. The table shows about 69,000 clones, with about 89% occurring only once. Germline assignment: CDR1 SEHNR and CDR2 FQNEAQ (reference sequence). There are 14 residues in the CDR3. V lost 2 bases and J lost 3, with 8 bases in between. The record originates from a study of Tregs in tolerant kidney transplant recipients. As for the study in general: The nonmyeloablative bone marrow transplants came from related graft donors, with transient mixed chimerism.

General study findings and limits: The most relevant donor-specific Treg TCRbeta repertoire apparently came from expansion with activated donor B cells.

This sequence originates from a human donor who received a combined kidney and bone marrow transplant. Specimen: CD4+ T cells from blood, collected before the transplant. This chain connects TRBV7-9 to TRBJ2-1; D is unresolved. CDR3 protein: CASSLMLSYNEQFF. The CDR3 region has the DNA TGTGCCAGCAGCTTAATGCTTAGCTACAATGAGCAGTTCTTC.